This T cell receptor beta chain is drawn from a study of cytomegalovirus exposure and HLA in healthy donors. In the study overall: Early released data comprised about 90 million unique TCRs from HLA-typed donors.

The count of this clone is one. Its antigen remains unidentified. This CDR3 has 14 residues. V gave up 4 bases and J gave up 3 bases, with 13 bases separating them. CDR1 and CDR2 (germline): KGHSH, LQKENI. The PCR made use of 60 Vbeta and 13 Jbeta primers. The method was immunoSEQ multiplex PCR; TCRdb's version includes in-frame clones alone and lacks a portion of them. The sample carries 120,000 to 150,000 clones, about 80% recorded once. Study results and limitations: CMV serostatus stood as the only immune exposure information on hand. In a later analysis, DRB1 alleles had the most associated TCRs; HLA-C alleles the fewest. A later analysis reportedly identified an Asian-associated ancestry cluster as carrying fewer N-insertions than the roughly 600-donor mean.

The TCR originated in a middle-aged woman in good health and CMV-seronegative. Material for sequencing was PBMCs. The chain is built from TRBV18 and TRBJ2-7; TRBD1 might be the D (5 bases). CDR3 residues: CASSLTSRDYEQYF. CDR3 DNA: TGTGCCAGCTCACTCACCTCCAGGGACTACGAGCAGTACTTC.